These 32 T cell receptor beta chains were sequenced from one sample in a study of CD8 T cells in ankylosing spondylitis. In TCRdb, the 5' RACE reads were re-called with MiXCR into one record per CDR3 protein. The sample shows around 160,000 distinct CDR3 sequences, roughly 12% of them seen only once. Sequences were obtained from blood, either unsorted or a sorted T cell fraction (not recorded which). The receptors shown here come from a male donor with ankylosing spondylitis or in good health (not recorded which).

The gene calls are TRBV3-1 and TRBJ1-5, with D uncertain. Germline values: CDR1 LGHDT, CDR2 YNNKEL (reference sequence). The germline V and J ends were trimmed by 3 bases and 1 base, with 4 bases remaining between them. The length of the CDR3 is 13 residues. CDR3 protein: CASSHQSNQPQHF. The CDR3 DNA reads as TGTGCCAGCAGCCATCAGAGCAATCAGCCCCAGCATTTT.

The rearrangement uses TRBV29-1 and TRBJ1-2, with TRBD1 identical over 7 bases. CDR1 and CDR2 from the germline V gene are SQVTM and ANQGSEA. V trimming: 6 bases; J trimming: 0 bases; junction bases outside the gene matches: 4. This CDR3 spans 13 amino acids. The CDR3 is CSVYRGSNYGYTF. CDR3 coding DNA: TGCAGCGTGTACAGGGGCTCTAACTATGGCTACACCTTC.

This clonotype was seen more than once but under ten times. V gene TRBV6-5 combines with J gene TRBJ1-5; D unclear. From germline, CDR1 is MNHEY and CDR2 SVGAGI. Trimming removed 4 bases at V and 0 bases at J, with 10 bases between. This CDR3 comprises 15 residues. CDR3 DNA: TGTGCCAGCAGTTCTCAAAGGGATAGCAATCAGCCCCAGCATTTT. Translation gives CASSSQRDSNQPQHF.

This clonotype was found many times. The chain links TRBV20-1 to TRBJ1-3; D is unresolved. Germline V gene sequence: CDR1 DFQATT, CDR2 SNEGSKA (reference sequence). V gave up 5 bases and J gave up 0 bases, with 14 bases separating them. This CDR3 contains 15 residues. The CDR3 region has the DNA TGCAGTGCTCGATCGGTGACCCTCTCTGGAAACACCATATATTTT. This translates into CSARSVTLSGNTIYF.

This clonotype has a count of ten or more. The chain joins TRBV18 to TRBJ2-3; D perhaps matches TRBD2 (5 bases). CDR1 is KGHSH and CDR2 is LQKENI in the germline V gene. Deletions cut 0 bases from V and 3 bases from J, with 7 bases between. The CDR3 spans 14 residues. The CDR3 DNA reads as TGTGCCAGCTCACCACCGACGGGGACAGATACGCAGTATTTT. This translates into CASSPPTGTDTQYF.

This clonotype has at least ten counts. This chain links TRBV5-5 with TRBJ1-5; 7 bases are a match to TRBD1. Looked up from germline, CDR1 is SGHKS and CDR2 is YYEKEE (reference sequence). V was clipped by 0 bases and J by 4 bases; unmatched bases: 4. The length of the CDR3 is 15 residues. CDR3 region: CASSLEQGWNQPQHF. Here the CDR3 DNA reads TGTGCCAGCAGCTTGGAACAGGGGTGGAATCAGCCCCAGCATTTT.

This clonotype came up many times. The chain recombines TRBV27 with TRBJ2-3; 12 bases are shared with TRBD2. V dropped 3 bases and J dropped 3; count of bases not matched to a gene: 4. Germline loops: CDR1 MNHEY, CDR2 SMNVEV (reference sequence). CDR3 size: 16 residues. CDR3 in amino acids: CASSFLTSGRTDTQYF. The DNA for the CDR3 is TGTGCCAGCAGTTTCCTGACTAGCGGGAGAACAGATACGCAGTATTTT.

The V call is TRBV20-1, the J call TRBJ1-1; 12 positions agree with TRBD1. This CDR3 spans 13 amino acids. The junction had 3 bases not matched to a gene; V was cut back by 6 bases and J by 4 bases. CDR1 is DFQATT and CDR2 is SNEGSKA in the germline V gene (reference sequence). CDR3: CSAPGQGATEAFF. The CDR3 DNA reads TGCAGTGCGCCGGGACAGGGGGCCACTGAAGCTTTCTTT.

V usage is TRBV20-1 and J usage is TRBJ2-1, with 10 bases lining up with TRBD2. The germline CDR1 and CDR2 sequences are DFQATT and SNEGSKA (reference sequence). With 3 bases clipped from V and 4 bases from J, the junction kept 9 bases outside the gene matches. CDR3 length: 16 residues. CDR3 loop: CSASRWGTSEYNEQFF. CDR3 DNA: TGCAGTGCTAGCCGTTGGGGGACTAGCGAGTACAATGAGCAGTTCTTC.

The sample holds many counts of this clonotype. The chain combines TRBV5-4 with TRBJ2-1; 14 positions agree with TRBD2. CDR1 SGHNT and CDR2 YYREEE come from the germline V gene (reference sequence). This CDR3 contains 15 residues. J lost 8 bases, V lost 5 bases, and 6 bases had no gene match. CDR3 in amino acids: CASSPTSGRGYEQFF. The CDR3 DNA is TGTGCCAGCAGTCCGACTAGCGGGAGGGGCTATGAGCAGTTCTTC.

This clonotype occurred many times. V usage is TRBV20-1 and J usage is TRBJ1-2; D not resolved. The germline V gene has CDR1 DFQATT and CDR2 SNEGSKA (reference sequence). The CDR3 totals 14 residues. V lost 2 bases to trimming and J lost 6 bases, with 16 bases between them. CDR3 region: CSARRPGTGDGYTF. As DNA, the CDR3 is TGCAGTGCTAGACGCCCCGGAACGGGAGATGGCTACACCTTC.

Ten or more counts support this clonotype. V and J are TRBV6-2 or TRBV6-3 and TRBJ1-2; unclear D gene. This CDR3 region has 12 residues. Germline V gene data show CDR1 as MNHEY and CDR2 as SVGEGT. The ends were cut back, 6 bases at V and 4 bases at J, with 9 bases in the middle. The CDR3 sequence is CASSPDSYGYTF. The CDR3 DNA is TGTGCCAGCAGCCCCGACTCCTATGGCTACACCTTC.

This clonotype occurred many times. V gene TRBV6-5 combines with J gene TRBJ1-1; the D gene is possibly TRBD1 (5 bases). Trimming took off 2 bases at V and 0 bases at J, with 13 bases between the two ends. The CDR3 consists of 16 residues. Germline CDR1 MNHEY, CDR2 SVGAGI. The CDR3 nucleotides are TGTGCCAGCAGTTACCAGGAAGGGGCCTTGAACACTGAAGCTTTCTTT. As protein: CASSYQEGALNTEAFF.

This clonotype has at least ten counts. This rearrangement joins TRBV18 to TRBJ1-5; D gene unclear. Germline V lookup: CDR1 KGHSH, CDR2 LQKENI. The CDR3 loop spans 15 amino acids. Trimming removed 6 bases at V and 11 bases at J, with 23 bases between. The CDR3 protein is CASSTEGFSQSAQHF. The CDR3 region has the DNA TGTGCCAGCTCGACCGAAGGGTTCTCCCAATCGGCCCAGCATTTT.

This clonotype was seen at least ten times. The rearrangement links TRBV28 to TRBJ2-3; D not resolved. Germline V lookup: CDR1 MDHEN, CDR2 SYDVKM. The CDR3 has 14 residues. The CDR3: CASYRPAFPDTQYF. DNA for the CDR3: TGTGCATCATACCGTCCAGCGTTTCCAGATACGCAGTATTTT.

This clonotype has ten or more counts. The V and J genes are TRBV5-1 and TRBJ1-5; 7 nucleotides agree with TRBD1. The CDR3 covers 22 residues. Germline CDR1 is SGHRS and CDR2 is YFSETQ. V lost 2 bases, J lost 0 bases, and 23 bases stayed unmatched. CDR3: CASSLPTRTGTEKEDSNQPQHF. In DNA form, the CDR3 reads TGCGCCAGCAGCTTACCCACAAGGACCGGGACAGAGAAAGAGGATAGCAATCAGCCCCAGCATTTT.

This clonotype occurred many times. The chain has TRBV20-1 and TRBJ2-3; D perhaps matches TRBD1 (5 bases). Germline V gene sequence: CDR1 DFQATT, CDR2 SNEGSKA (reference sequence). Trimming left V 0 bases short and J 2 bases short, with 24 bases between. The CDR3 is 19 residues long. The CDR3 nucleotides read TGCAGTGCTAGAGATTTGGGAAGGGGTGGGTCCACCTACACAGATACGCAGTATTTT. Protein product: CSARDLGRGGSTYTDTQYF.

The CDR3 loop is CSARDLDREAFF. The DNA of the CDR3 is TGCAGTGCTAGAGATCTGGACAGGGAAGCTTTCTTT. The chain recombines TRBV20-1 with TRBJ1-1, with TRBD1 identical over 7 bases. This CDR3 comprises 12 residues. CDR1 and CDR2 (germline): DFQATT, SNEGSKA (reference sequence). Unmatched junction bases numbered 3, after V lost 0 bases and J lost 8 bases.

This clonotype appeared many times. Here the CDR3 reads CASSGTVSYEQYF. The CDR3 nucleotides read TGTGCCAGCAGCGGGACAGTTTCCTACGAGCAGTACTTC. This rearrangement joins TRBV9 to TRBJ2-7; maybe TRBD1 (6 bases). This CDR3 has 13 residues. Germline V gene data show CDR1 as SGDLS and CDR2 as YYNGEE. V was pared by 3 bases and J by 1 base, with 8 bases between.

A few counts support this clonotype. This chain uses TRBV7-2 with TRBJ2-5; a possible D gene is TRBD2 (5 bases). Germline assignment: CDR1 SGHTA and CDR2 FQGNSA. The CDR3 is 16 residues long. The V and J ends lost 1 base and 0 bases respectively, with 12 bases between them. The CDR3 is CASSLGAAAYQETQYF. The CDR3 DNA reads TGTGCCAGCAGCTTAGGAGCAGCGGCGTACCAAGAGACCCAGTACTTC.

This clonotype has ten or more counts. V gene TRBV6-5 combines with J gene TRBJ1-5; the D is unclear. Per the germline V gene, CDR1 is MNHEY and CDR2 is SVGAGI. Trimming took 0 bases from V and 2 from J, leaving 8 bases between them. This CDR3 is built from 15 residues. The CDR3: CASSYSRFGNQPQHF. The CDR3 DNA reads as TGTGCCAGCAGTTACTCTAGGTTCGGCAATCAGCCCCAGCATTTT.

CDR3 loop: CASSPGLAGATRRETQYF. As DNA, the CDR3 is TGTGCCAGCAGCCCGGGACTAGCGGGCGCTACCCGACGGGAGACCCAGTACTTC. The J gene is TRBJ2-5, the V gene TRBV6-1, with 12 bases aligning to TRBD2. V trimming: 6 bases; J trimming: 5 bases; junction bases outside the gene matches: 16. CDR3 length equals 18 residues. CDR1 and CDR2 from the germline V gene are MNHNS and SASEGT.

This clonotype was recorded at least ten times. The V gene is TRBV20-1, the J gene TRBJ1-2, with D maybe TRBD1 (6 bases). The CDR3 sequence is 15 residues long. Trimming left V 3 bases short and J 3 bases short, with 17 bases between. Germline values: CDR1 DFQATT, CDR2 SNEGSKA (reference sequence). The CDR3 region is CSASSATGNYYGYTF. The CDR3 bases are TGCAGTGCTAGTTCGGCAACAGGGAATTACTATGGCTACACCTTC.

In its sample, this clonotype was seen a few times. V is TRBV5-5 and J is TRBJ2-6, with a tentative D call TRBD2 (6 bases). Germline CDR1 SGHKS, CDR2 YYEKEE (reference sequence). V was clipped by 4 bases and J by 0 bases, with 8 bases between them. CDR3 length: 15 amino acids. As DNA, the CDR3 is TGTGCCAGCAGCCCCGGGGGCTCTGGGGCCAACGTCCTGACTTTC. Encoded protein: CASSPGGSGANVLTF.

This clonotype showed up just a few times. The chain has TRBV6-1 and TRBJ2-2; the D gene is possibly TRBD2 (6 bases). The V and J ends lost 5 bases and 8 bases respectively, with 18 bases between them. Germline V gene data show CDR1 as MNHNS and CDR2 as SASEGT. This CDR3 region has 15 residues. CDR3 loop: CASSPHSGDRGELFF. CDR3 in DNA: TGTGCCAGCAGTCCTCATAGCGGCGATAGGGGGGAGCTGTTTTTT.

This clonotype was seen more than once but under ten times. The chain is built from TRBV25-1 and TRBJ2-5; D perhaps matches TRBD1 (6 bases). CDR1 MGHDK and CDR2 SYGVNS come from the germline V gene. The CDR3 has 14 amino acids. Trimming left V 4 bases short and J 4 bases short, with 13 bases between. CDR3 DNA: TGTGCCAGCAGTGTAACAGGGTTTGTAGAGACCCAGTACTTC. This encodes CASSVTGFVETQYF.

This clonotype was detected ten times or more. The chain recombines TRBV12-3 or TRBV12-4 with TRBJ2-5; possibly TRBD2 for D (6 bases). The ends were cut back, 9 bases at V and 5 bases at J, with 16 bases in the middle. The CDR3 spans 13 residues. The DNA for the CDR3 is TGTGCCAGTAGACCCGGGAGACGGGAGACCCAGTACTTC. It codes for CASRPGRRETQYF.

This clonotype was seen repeatedly, ten times or more. The gene calls are TRBV5-1 and TRBJ2-7, with TRBD1 as a possible D gene (5 bases). CDR1 and CDR2 from the germline V gene are SGHRS and YFSETQ. This CDR3 is 14 amino acids long. The V end lost 0 bases, the J end lost 6 bases, and 13 bases lay between the germline ends. The CDR3 DNA sequence: TGCGCCAGCAGCTTGGAACAGGTCACGGGCGAGCAGTACTTC. It yields the protein CASSLEQVTGEQYF.

V and J are TRBV29-1 and TRBJ2-7; no definite D call. The V end lost 0 bases, the J end lost 3 bases, and 6 bases lay between the germline ends. Per germline, CDR1 SQVTM and CDR2 ANQGSEA. The CDR3 sequence is 12 residues long. The CDR3 coding sequence is TGCAGCGTTGAAGAACGAGGCTACGAGCAGTACTTC. This codes for CSVEERGYEQYF.

The V call is TRBV29-1, the J call TRBJ2-6; D remains unclear. The CDR3 runs 15 residues. Trimming cost V 5 bases and J 0 bases, with 11 bases left between them. Germline values: CDR1 SQVTM, CDR2 ANQGSEA. CDR3 loop: CSVPSGSSGANVLTF. CDR3 nucleotide sequence: TGCAGCGTTCCCTCAGGTAGCTCTGGGGCCAACGTCCTGACTTTC. The full variable domain, its missing parts supplied by reference TRBV29-1 and TRBJ2-6, is SAVISQKPSRDICQRGTSLTIQCQVDSQVTMMFWYRQQPGQSLTLIATANQGSEATYESGFVIDKFPISRPNLTFSTLTVSNMSPEDSSIYLCSVPSGSSGANVLTFGAGSRLTVL.

The rearrangement joins TRBV29-1 to TRBJ2-3, with 9 bases identical to TRBD1. Germline-derived CDR1 and CDR2 are SQVTM and ANQGSEA. J gave up 8 bases and V 3 bases, and 12 bases lay outside the gene matches. This CDR3 has 15 amino acids. The CDR3 protein is CSVEKGQGIMGTQYF. The CDR3 DNA reads TGCAGCGTTGAGAAGGGACAGGGAATTATGGGTACGCAGTATTTT.

This clonotype has ten or more counts. CDR3 in DNA: TGCGCCAGCAGCTTGACAGGAGTGGGGGACTATGGCTACACCTTC. Its protein product is CASSLTGVGDYGYTF. This chain uses TRBV5-1 with TRBJ1-2; weak D call: TRBD1 (5 bases). CDR1 is SGHRS and CDR2 is YFSETQ in the germline V gene. The CDR3 spans 15 residues. Trimming left V 1 base short and J 3 bases short, with 13 bases between.